Listed here are 31 T cell receptor beta chains from one sample, sequenced in a study of blood T cell repertoires in COVID-19 (TCRdb year 2020). Libraries were constructed by the immunoSEQ multiplex PCR assay. Sourced from immuneACCESS, this table was stored by TCRdb with only in-frame sequences that have V and J called. A share of the clones is absent; for the studies checked, an unresolved V gene accounts for under half, and the remainder has no known explanation. The sample table holds some 200,000 clones, of which over 75% were seen once. The biggest ten clones account for around 7% of the sample. Sequences were obtained from PBMCs or T cells enriched from blood (not recorded which). These TCRs come from a man aged 25-40 years in a cohort exposed to, infected with or recovered from COVID-19 (not recorded which).

This chain connects TRBV27 to TRBJ1-2; 8 bases fit TRBD1. V lost 0 bases and J lost 4; bases outside the gene matches: 10. The CDR3 spans 17 residues. Germline assignment: CDR1 MNHEY and CDR2 SMNVEV (reference sequence). The CDR3 sequence: CASSLSMGAGGFYGYTF. The CDR3 DNA reads TGTGCCAGCAGTTTATCGATGGGCGCAGGGGGCTTCTATGGCTACACCTTC.

This rearrangement joins TRBV5-1 to TRBJ1-4; 9 positions agree with TRBD1. Trimming cost V 0 bases and J 8 bases; bases outside gene matches: 5. Germline V lookup: CDR1 SGHRS, CDR2 YFSETQ. CDR3 length equals 15 residues. The CDR3 region has the DNA TGCGCCAGCAGCTTGGCCGGGACAGGGCACGAAAAACTGTTTTTT. It is translated as CASSLAGTGHEKLFF. The whole variable domain, filled in from reference TRBV5-1 and TRBJ1-4, reads KAGVTQTPRYLIKTRGQQVTLSCSPISGHRSVSWYQQTPGQGLQFLFEYFSETQRNKGNFPGRFSGRQFSNSRSEMNVSTLELGDSALYLCASSLAGTGHEKLFFGSGTQLSVL.

The V gene is TRBV6-5, the J gene TRBJ2-6, with D unclear. This CDR3 has 13 residues. The germline CDR1 and CDR2 sequences are MNHEY and SVGAGI. Trimming removed 6 bases at V and 0 bases at J, with 3 bases between. The CDR3 is CASSLSGANVLTF. The CDR3 nucleotides read TGTGCCAGCAGCCTCTCTGGGGCCAACGTCCTGACTTTC.

This clone was observed once. J is TRBJ1-1 and V is TRBV18; D may be TRBD1 (6 bases). The CDR3 is 13 residues long. V gave up 2 bases and J gave up 6 bases, with 10 bases separating them. Germline values: CDR1 KGHSH, CDR2 LQKENI. This CDR3 is CASSPGEGAEAFF. CDR3 sequence (DNA): TGTGCCAGCTCACCAGGGGAGGGGGCTGAAGCTTTCTTT.

This chain links TRBV13 with TRBJ2-4; 7 bases are a match to TRBD2. CDR3 length: 17 amino acids. The junction had 12 bases not matched to a gene; V was cut back by 5 bases and J by 2 bases. CDR1 and CDR2 (germline): PRHDT, FYEKMQ (reference sequence). The CDR3 DNA reads as TGTGCCAGCAGCCACGCCCGGACTAGTGGGTCCAAAAACATTCAGTACTTC. This gives the protein CASSHARTSGSKNIQYF.

The gene calls are TRBV6-5 and TRBJ1-5; D is undetermined. Germline lookup yields CDR1 MNHEY and CDR2 SVGAGI. The V gene lost 4 bases and the J gene lost 0 bases, with 13 bases spanning the gap. The length of the CDR3 is 16 residues. CDR3: CASSFSGAFSNQPQHF. DNA of the CDR3: TGTGCCAGCAGTTTCTCGGGAGCTTTTAGCAATCAGCCCCAGCATTTT.

This clone is medium-sized by share. The gene calls are TRBV7-8 and TRBJ1-3; D call uncertain. Trimming removed 1 base at V and 0 bases at J, with 4 bases between. This CDR3 is 14 amino acids long. Germline assignment: CDR1 SGHVS and CDR2 FQNEAQ. The CDR3 region is CASSLDSSGNTIYF. The CDR3 nucleotides are TGTGCCAGCAGCTTAGACAGCTCTGGAAACACCATATATTTT.

The chain's CDR3 is CASKATGYTEAFF. In DNA, the CDR3 is TGTGCCAGCAAGGCGACAGGGTACACTGAAGCTTTCTTT. The chain is built from TRBV12-3 or TRBV12-4 and TRBJ1-1; 7 nucleotides align to TRBD1. The V segment lost 7 bases and the J segment 3 bases; nucleotides outside the gene matches: 5. CDR3 length: 13 amino acids.

The rearrangement joins TRBV28 to TRBJ2-1; 8 nucleotides agree with TRBD2. The CDR3 is made up of 13 amino acids. CDR1 is MDHEN, CDR2 SYDVKM, per germline. The J segment lost 5 bases and the V segment lost 10 bases, leaving 7 bases of the junction unmatched. The CDR3 reads CATRSGSNNEQFF. The CDR3 region has the DNA TGTGCCACCCGAAGCGGGAGTAACAATGAGCAGTTCTTC.

The V and J genes are TRBV28 and TRBJ1-2, with a tentative D call TRBD1 (6 bases). Looked up from germline, CDR1 is MDHEN and CDR2 is SYDVKM. The ends were cut back, 3 bases at V and 6 bases at J, with 17 bases in the middle. The CDR3 has 15 residues. The CDR3 is CASSLLLQGWDGYTF. CDR3 sequence (DNA): TGTGCCAGCAGTTTGCTTTTACAGGGTTGGGATGGCTACACCTTC.

V and J are TRBV7-2 and TRBJ2-2, with 7 positions matching TRBD1. Per the germline V gene, CDR1 is SGHTA and CDR2 is FQGNSA. This CDR3 spans 14 amino acids. J lost 7 bases, V lost 2 bases, and 4 bases had no gene match. CDR3 protein: CASSLNRGSGELFF. Here the CDR3 DNA reads TGTGCCAGCAGCTTAAACAGGGGAAGCGGGGAGCTGTTTTTT.

This chain connects TRBV6-6 to TRBJ1-6; D not resolved. CDR1 and CDR2 from the germline V gene are MNHNY and SVGAGI (reference sequence). Trimming took off 7 bases at V and 7 bases at J, with 5 bases between the two ends. There are 11 residues in the CDR3. The DNA for the CDR3 is TGTGCCAGCAATTCAAATTCACCCCTCCACTTT. It yields the protein CASNSNSPLHF.

The chain recombines TRBV10-3 with TRBJ2-3, with 13 positions matching TRBD2. Per the germline V gene, CDR1 is ENHRY and CDR2 is SYGVKD. After removal of 0 bases from V and 5 bases from J, the junction contained 5 bases not matched to a gene. This CDR3 has 17 residues. The CDR3 sequence: CAISESGLAGFQDTQYF. DNA for the CDR3: TGTGCCATCAGTGAGTCGGGACTAGCGGGATTCCAAGATACGCAGTATTTT.

The CDR3 nucleotides read TGTGCCAGCAGTTTCGGACAGGGGACTTCGTCCCTCCACTTT. This sequence encodes CASSFGQGTSSLHF. V usage is TRBV27 and J usage is TRBJ1-6; 9 bases match TRBD1. Germline values: CDR1 MNHEY, CDR2 SMNVEV (reference sequence). The length of the CDR3 is 14 residues. V trimming: 3 bases; J trimming: 14 bases; junction bases outside the gene matches: 8.

The chain links TRBV11-3 to TRBJ2-1, with D perhaps TRBD2 (5 bases). In germline, CDR1 is SGHNT, CDR2 YENEEA. Deletions cut 3 bases from V and 0 bases from J, with 12 bases between. The CDR3 runs 16 residues. The CDR3 loop is CASSFGSSSSYNEQFF. Here the CDR3 DNA reads TGTGCCAGCAGCTTTGGGAGTTCGAGCTCCTACAATGAGCAGTTCTTC.

The chain employs TRBV6-5 and TRBJ1-4, with TRBD1 matching 7 bases. The CDR3 extends over 15 amino acids. V dropped 5 bases and J dropped 4; count of bases not matched to a gene: 7. The V gene's germline CDR1 is MNHEY and CDR2 SVGAGI. For the CDR3, the DNA is TGTGCCAGCAGTACAGGGGACAGTATTAATGAAAAACTGTTTTTT. Its translation is CASSTGDSINEKLFF.

This chain connects TRBV9 to TRBJ2-3; 10 nucleotides match TRBD2. CDR3 length: 17 amino acids. The germline gives CDR1 SGDLS, CDR2 YYNGEE. V lost 0 bases and J lost 0; bases outside the gene matches: 4. The CDR3 loop is CASSVAGTSVSTDTQYF. CDR3 coding DNA: TGTGCCAGCAGCGTAGCTGGGACTAGCGTAAGCACAGATACGCAGTATTTT.

This sequence joins TRBV7-9 and TRBJ2-3; D call uncertain. Trimming pared 5 bases from V and 1 base from J, leaving 16 bases between. The CDR3 sequence is 16 residues long. Germline CDR1 SEHNR, CDR2 FQNEAQ (reference sequence). CDR3 bases: TGTGCCAGCAGCCCCTATCGGAGCAGAGGCACAGATACGCAGTATTTT. Residues: CASSPYRSRGTDTQYF.

V and J are TRBV7-8 and TRBJ1-3; D is unclear. The V and J ends lost 5 bases and 4 bases respectively, with 15 bases between them. In germline, CDR1 is SGHVS, CDR2 FQNEAQ. The CDR3 consists of 15 residues. CDR3 in amino acids: CASSPRRVVGNTIYF. In DNA form, the CDR3 reads TGTGCCAGCAGCCCGAGGAGGGTTGTCGGAAACACCATATATTTT.

V gene TRBV11-2 combines with J gene TRBJ1-3; D gene uncertain. V dropped 5 bases and J dropped 2 bases, with 7 bases sitting between them. The CDR3 covers 13 residues. The germline CDR1 and CDR2 sequences are SGHAT and FQNNGV. CDR3 nucleotide sequence: TGTGCCAGCAGCCTGCCAGCTGGAAACACCATATATTTT. Residues: CASSLPAGNTIYF.

This chain connects TRBV18 to TRBJ2-1; D is undetermined. The germline V and J ends were trimmed by 3 bases and 4 bases, with 10 bases remaining between them. CDR3 length: 14 amino acids. In germline, CDR1 is KGHSH, CDR2 LQKENI. The CDR3 DNA sequence: TGTGCCAGCTCACCTCGCGCGGCTTACAATGAGCAGTTCTTC. The encoded protein is CASSPRAAYNEQFF. Together with reference TRBV18 and TRBJ2-1, the CDR3 gives the full variable domain: NAGVMQNPRHLVRRRGQEARLRCSPMKGHSHVYWYRQLPEEGLKFMVYLQKENIIDESGMPKERFSAEFPKEGPSILRIQQVVRGDSAAYFCASSPRAAYNEQFFGPGTRLTVL.

V and J are TRBV6-5 and TRBJ1-2; perhaps TRBD1 as D (6 bases). Germline-derived CDR1 and CDR2 are MNHEY and SVGAGI. V shed 4 bases and J shed 8 bases, with 14 bases lying between them. CDR3 size: 13 residues. The CDR3 sequence is CASSFTGPGGYTF. CDR3 nucleotide sequence: TGTGCCAGCAGTTTCACAGGGCCCGGGGGCTACACCTTC.

This clone was seen a single time. The chain links TRBV27 to TRBJ2-1; 12 nucleotides agree with TRBD2. CDR1 and CDR2 (germline): MNHEY, SMNVEV (reference sequence). J lost 9 bases, V lost 0 bases, and 6 bases had no gene match. The length of the CDR3 is 16 residues. CDR3 in amino acids: CASSLSTSGSIGEQFF. In DNA, the CDR3 is TGTGCCAGCAGTTTATCGACTAGCGGGAGTATCGGTGAGCAGTTCTTC.

The V and J genes are TRBV19 and TRBJ1-1; D ambiguous. The CDR3 spans 15 residues. Between the trimmed V and J ends, which lost 7 bases and 6 bases, there was a span of 21 bases. Looked up from germline, CDR1 is LNHDA and CDR2 is SQIVND (reference sequence). DNA for the CDR3: TGTGCCAGTAAAAATAACCCGTCGGGTTTGGCTGAAGCTTTCTTT. Its protein is CASKNNPSGLAEAFF. Full variable domain (outside the CDR3, taken from reference TRBV19 and TRBJ1-1): DGGITQSPKYLFRKEGQNVTLSCEQNLNHDAMYWYRQDPGQGLRLIYYSQIVNDFQKGDIAEGYSVSREKKESFPLTVTSAQKNPTAFYLCASKNNPSGLAEAFFGQGTRLTVV.

CDR3 sequence reads: CASSRDISYEQYF. For the CDR3, the DNA is TGTGCCAGCAGCCGGGACATCTCCTACGAGCAGTACTTC. The rearrangement uses TRBV2 and TRBJ2-7; weak D call: TRBD1 (6 bases). This CDR3 region has 13 residues. With 6 bases removed from V and 0 bases from J, the gap between germline ends came to 9 bases. Germline CDR1 reads SNHLY; CDR2 reads FYNNEI.

The chain recombines TRBV7-6 with TRBJ2-1, with 11 bases lining up with TRBD2. CDR1 SGHVS and CDR2 FNYEAQ come from the germline V gene. The CDR3 has 17 residues. J lost 0 bases, V lost 4 bases, and 5 bases had no gene match. In DNA form, the CDR3 reads TGTGCCAGCAGCTCTAGACTAGCGGGGTCCTCCTACAATGAGCAGTTCTTC. It encodes CASSSRLAGSSYNEQFF.

The chain joins TRBV10-3 to TRBJ2-2, with 9 bases matching TRBD1. Germline V lookup: CDR1 ENHRY, CDR2 SYGVKD. The CDR3 consists of 15 residues. J gave up 7 bases and V 5 bases, and 8 bases lay outside the gene matches. The CDR3, as DNA: TGTGCCATCAGTTCCGGGACAGGGAGCCACGGGGAGCTGTTTTTT. This sequence encodes CAISSGTGSHGELFF.

The chain employs TRBV19 and TRBJ1-2; D might be TRBD1 (5 bases). The germline gives CDR1 LNHDA, CDR2 SQIVND (reference sequence). The CDR3 extends over 14 amino acids. Trimming stripped 7 bases from V and 3 bases from J, with 15 bases between. The CDR3 sequence: CASIGAPGDYGYTF. The CDR3 region has the DNA TGTGCCAGTATAGGAGCCCCGGGGGACTATGGCTACACCTTC.

V usage is TRBV2 and J usage is TRBJ2-6; 12 nucleotides align to TRBD2. The CDR3 length is 17 residues. Germline CDR1 is SNHLY and CDR2 is FYNNEI. The trim removed 7 bases at V and 4 bases at J, leaving 8 bases unmatched. The CDR3 nucleotides are TGTGCCAGCAAGGAGACTAGCGGGGGCCTCGGGGCCAACGTCCTGACTTTC. Encoded protein: CASKETSGGLGANVLTF.

This chain connects TRBV2 to TRBJ1-1; 7 bases align to TRBD1. The CDR3 is 12 amino acids. Per the germline V gene, CDR1 is SNHLY and CDR2 is FYNNEI. J gave up 4 bases and V 10 bases, and 6 bases lay outside the gene matches. For the CDR3, the DNA is TGTGCCATACTCAGGGGGAGCACTGAAGCTTTCTTT. Protein: CAILRGSTEAFF.

This chain links TRBV6-5 with TRBJ2-2; TRBD1 matches at 7 bases. This CDR3 is built from 14 residues. V lost 6 bases, J lost 4 bases, and 5 bases stayed unmatched. The germline CDR1 and CDR2 sequences are MNHEY and SVGAGI. The CDR3 here is CASRGSGGTGELFF. The CDR3 nucleotides read TGTGCCAGCAGGGGCTCAGGGGGCACCGGGGAGCTGTTTTTT.